Listed here is a single T cell receptor beta chain. Its antigen is not yet known. No much larger clone is present one base from it, and per-base qualities are unavailable. Including the terminal cysteine and phenylalanine, the CDR3 comprises 16 residues. Kept here is only the CDR3 DNA, which spans 48 bases and is read in frame from base 1. CDR1 and CDR2 are read off the germline V gene as MDHEN and SYDVKM. Deletion took 6 bases off V and 2 bases off J, with a span of 17 bases between the germline ends. These data originate in a study of cytomegalovirus exposure and HLA in healthy donors (dated by TCRdb to about 2017). Background on the whole study: An earlier analysis of 587 of the donors reported approximately 300 Gb of sequence data and 95 million to 120 million unique TCR beta sequences obtained from 150 million to 200 million T cells. Roughly 300 gigabases of sequencing data and around 85 million unique TCR sequences made up an early release that covered around 640 HLA-typed donors. Of the approximately 400 genotyped donors, over 70% fell in the genetic ancestry cluster associated with self-reported Caucasian donors. The study aimed to test whether cataloging public T cell receptors could reveal signatures of past pathogen exposure. The T cell repertoires of 666 subjects were profiled by immunosequencing and related to cytomegalovirus serostatus. A separate validation cohort of more than 100 different subjects was used in addition to the roughly 670-subject first cohort. To predict cytomegalovirus infection status, the study brought together high-throughput TCR immunosequencing, statistical association of individual TCRs with disease status, and machine learning. A later analysis re-analyzed previously published TCR beta repertoires from 500 to 700 donors and added high-resolution HLA genotyping to study TCR occurrence patterns. Rather than using new phenotypic data, the later analysis identified candidate immune exposures from TCR beta sequences and from how often those sequences occurred across donors. An earlier analysis of more than 450 of the donors used high-throughput TCR beta sequencing to judge whether each TCR beta V gene segment behaved as functional or pseudogenic. Donor age, sex, ethnicity and CMV serostatus were collected together with the repertoire data. A later genetic analysis took genome-wide SNP genotypes for 398 of the 666 donors and used that subset as a discovery cohort. Every repertoire in the discovery cohort had been generated on one and the same sequencing platform. HLA typing included class I and class II loci at four-digit resolution. Typing coverage varied by locus: roughly 620-640 donors for A, B, C, DRB1 and DQB1; more than 500 for DQA1; over 600 for DPA1; 400 to 480 for DPB1. Several DR-DQ haplotypes were handled as single units for association and clustering, since linkage in the cohort was strong. Across 300 to 500 genotyped donors of the cohort, an average of about 200,000 unique TCR beta nucleotide sequences per donor were sequenced, and 15% to 20% of those sequences were non-productive.

The cohort was made up of approximately 670 healthy bone marrow donors. All cohort members were sampled while nominally healthy, although unrecorded immune exposures were likely present. The donor was CMV seronegative and belonged to the group of more than 300 seronegative cohort members. Every donor gave a peripheral blood sample, and the peripheral blood mononuclear cells from that sample were used for TCR beta sequencing. The Qiagen DNeasy Blood Extraction Kit was used to extract genomic DNA from the blood cell samples. Library prep was done by the immunoSEQ multiplex PCR assay. The multiplex PCR relied on a mix of 60 forward primers for TCR Vbeta segments and 13 reverse primers for TCR Jbeta segments. A multiplex PCR assay on genomic DNA amplified the CDR3 region of rearranged TCR beta genes. On the Illumina HiSeq System, the amplified TCR beta libraries were sequenced as 87-base-pair reads. In the authors' own workflow: In a later analysis, tens of millions of unique TCR beta chains were counted across the approximately 670 repertoires, and approximately 11 million of these chains were shared by at least two donors. Raw reads were error-corrected and collapsed into unique sequences by a nearest-neighbor algorithm in which closely related sequences were merged to remove PCR and sequencing errors. CDR3 sequences were aligned to IMGT reference sequences to assign V, D and J gene segments. For a sequence to be retained, a match of at least six nucleotides was required to both a V gene segment and a J gene segment. A rearrangement was called productive if the CDR3 had no stop codons and remained in frame with V and J, and every other rearrangement was called non-productive. CDR3 was defined according to IMGT convention as the region running from the second conserved V-encoded cysteine to the conserved J-encoded phenylalanine. In an earlier analysis of approximately 500 of the donors, sequences lacking an unambiguous match to a single V gene segment were excluded. An earlier analysis of a few hundred of the donors called V segments functional above 56.7% productive rearrangements and segregating when the between-donor standard deviation exceeded 5%. A statistical classification framework was developed to diagnose cytomegalovirus status using the catalog of TCR beta chain sequences. In a later analysis, V and J genes were assigned by comparing TCR nucleotide sequences against IMGT/GENE-DB human TR gene sequences. The TCRdist pipeline was used in a later analysis to assign CDR3 sequences and most-parsimonious VDJ recombination scenarios. In a later analysis, each TCR beta chain was defined by its CDR3 amino acid sequence together with its V-gene family, and reads lacking a unique V-gene family were excluded. To address suspected cross-contamination and a sequencing artifact, a later analysis removed under 600 highly shared, low-generation-probability nucleotide sequences. A later analysis calculated a clonal expansion index for each public chain from normalized within-repertoire ranks of inferred template counts. A later analysis computed generation probabilities with a VDJ recombination model fitted to out-of-frame rearrangements, and checked the results against IGoR. In a later analysis, TCR-TCR, TCR-HLA and TCR-CMV co-occurrence was scored with hypergeometric tests, and a repertoire-size bias correction was applied to TCR pairs. A later analysis estimated false discovery rates by permuting HLA or CMV assignments 20 times. In a later analysis, co-occurring TCRs were grouped using DBSCAN, and TCRdist sequence similarity was added for clustering within HLA-allele-positive subsets. Co-occurrence clustering excluded repertoires with fewer than 30,000 or more than 120,000 public chains, plus five with anomalous nucleotide sharing. The table comes from immuneACCESS by way of TCRdb, which keeps in-frame sequences with V and J called. Part of the clones is missing from these tables; in studies checked, under half for an unresolved V gene and the rest for unknown reasons. Clonal size and the V and J genes are those of that table, whereas D and trimming came from the DNA. This sample holds around 110,000 clones; 70% to 85% were observed only once. The top ten clones comprise roughly 0.79% of the sample.

Broad study findings and their caveats: Over 15 rarely observed V segments, including chromosome 9 orphons, were excluded from the earlier analysis of some 590 of the donors because counts were too low. According to a later genetic analysis, donors in an Asian-associated ancestry cluster had fewer N-insertions in productive TCRs than the approximately 650-donor mean. The sequencing pipeline was judged likely to have produced a cluster of highly shared sequence variants as a technical artifact. According to the authors, the approach could potentially be generalized to other disease states and immunological phenotypes. Most CMV-associated TCR beta chains appeared to be HLA-restricted in a later analysis, and the HLA associations seemed to be driven largely by CMV exposure. According to a later analysis, TCR association rates differed among HLA loci, with DRB1 alleles showing the most associated TCRs and HLA-C alleles showing the fewest. A later analysis associated around 16,000 TCR beta sequences with specific HLA alleles at a false discovery rate of 0.05. In a later analysis, several top co-occurrence clusters were reported to appear linked to parvovirus B19, influenza, CMV and Epstein-Barr virus. Only TCR beta chains were sequenced in this cohort, and the absence of alpha or paired-chain data limited detectable features. Across donors, most TCR sequences were observed very rarely, whereas some public TCRs were present in many individuals. The study listed 150 to 200 TCR beta chains as associated with cytomegalovirus. Because the 87-base-pair reads could not distinguish some IMGT-functional V segments, including TRBV6-2 and TRBV6-3, those segments were excluded. The only immune exposure information available for the cohort was CMV serostatus. Roughly uniform sequencing depth across donors was assumed in presence/absence analyses, although this assumption may not hold. Linkage disequilibrium might explain the correlated functional status among segregating V segments, but an unknown experimental factor could not be excluded. Because HLA typing was missing for some donors at each locus, association tests included only the typed subset. A few of the identified cytomegalovirus-associated TCR beta chains were confirmed in vitro to be specific for cytomegalovirus antigens. A later analysis found that HLA-associated TCR beta chains were more clonally expanded and had lower generation probabilities than equally common non-associated chains. In both the original and validation cohorts, the classifier was reported to diagnose cytomegalovirus status with high specificity and sensitivity. A further reported finding was that TCR beta sequences accurately predicted the HLA-A and HLA-B alleles for most subjects in the first cohort. In an earlier analysis of approximately 590 of the donors, most TCR beta V segments were observed in productive rearrangements about 90% or about 30% of the time, broadly matching IMGT annotations. An association between a missense DCLRE1C variant and V-gene and J-gene trimming of TCR beta chains was found in a later genetic analysis and replicated in an independent cohort. When HLA alleles, especially DR and DQ, strongly co-occurred, TCR associations were difficult to assign to individual alleles.

The clonotype originates from a boy aged 5-17 years in good health and CMV-seronegative. The chain links TRBV28 with TRBJ2-4, and the D gene may be TRBD1, 6 bases matching. Sequencing was done on a sample of PBMCs. Here the CDR3 is given as CASSPAQGRTKNIQYF. At the DNA level, the sequence is TGTGCCAGCAGCCCTGCCCAGGGGCGAACCAAAAACATTCAGTACTTC.